This T cell receptor (beta chain) was found in a study of CD8 T cells in Susac syndrome. With random hexamers, reverse transcription was performed on 0.5 to 1 ug of RNA. Each CDR3 protein is one row after TCRdb ran MiXCR on the immunoSEQ multiplex PCR reads. The table shows roughly 200,000 distinct CDR3 sequences, with about 95% occurring only once. This clonotype was counted only a few times. Trimming cost V 4 bases and J 0 bases; bases outside gene matches: 3. CDR3 length: 15 amino acids. The germline CDR1 and CDR2 sequences are SGDLS and YYNGEE. The receptor comes from a human donor in good health. The specimen was CD4+ T cells from PBMCs. The V and J genes are TRBV9 and TRBJ2-1; 8 bases agree with TRBD2. CDR3 in amino acids: CASSQSGSSYNEQFF. DNA of the CDR3: TGTGCCAGCAGCCAGAGCGGGAGCTCCTACAATGAGCAGTTCTTC.